This T cell receptor (beta chain) was observed in a study of shared T cell receptors in the human thymus. Trimming removed 6 bases from V and 0 bases from J; junction bases left unmatched: 12. The germline gives CDR1 SGHNT, CDR2 YENEEA. The CDR3 covers 18 residues. Sequencing used immunoSEQ multiplex PCR; TCRdb keeps in-frame clones, though not all of them. The table has hundreds of thousands of clones, roughly 94% seen once; the top ten hold about 0.02%. The chain links TRBV11-3 to TRBJ2-2; 8 bases are a match to TRBD1. Sample: thymocytes. The receptor was derived from a human donor. The DNA of the CDR3 is TGTGCCAGCAGGGACTCCGGGACAGGTCCCTCGAACACCGGGGAGCTGTTTTTT. Translation gives CASRDSGTGPSNTGELFF. The full variable domain, with the rest looked up from reference TRBV11-3 and TRBJ2-2, is EAGVVQSPRYKIIEKKQPVAFWCNPISGHNTLYWYLQNLGQGPELLIRYENEEAVDDSQLPKDRFSAERLKGVDSTLKIQPAELGDSAVYLCASRDSGTGPSNTGELFFGEGSRLTVL.